This T cell receptor (beta chain) emerged from a study of cytomegalovirus exposure and HLA in healthy donors. Study as a whole: Sequencing of about 179 million T cells in an earlier analysis found around 110 million unique TCR beta sequences. Study-level findings and limits: Across donors, presence/absence analyses took sequencing depth to be roughly uniform. Several of the most significant clusters were apparently associated with common viral pathogens in a later analysis. The study recorded fewer than 200 TCR beta chains that were cytomegalovirus-associated.

CDR1 and CDR2 (germline): SGHKS, YYEKEE (reference sequence). Trimming cost V 3 bases and J 6 bases, with 15 bases left between them. This CDR3 comprises 15 residues. Worth noting for this clone: The antigen is unknown.

The PCR made use of 60 Vbeta and 13 Jbeta primers. Only in-frame clones appear in the TCRdb table, and some are missing; sequencing was by immunoSEQ multiplex PCR. This table holds some 84,000 clones, around 77% found once. The material sequenced was PBMCs. The chain is built from TRBV5-5 and TRBJ1-4; D is undetermined. This sequence was found in a boy between 10 and 17 years old in good health and CMV-seronegative. This chain's CDR3 is CASSSTPPADEKLFF. Written as DNA, the CDR3 is TGTGCCAGCAGCTCCACCCCGCCGGCGGATGAAAAACTGTTTTTT.